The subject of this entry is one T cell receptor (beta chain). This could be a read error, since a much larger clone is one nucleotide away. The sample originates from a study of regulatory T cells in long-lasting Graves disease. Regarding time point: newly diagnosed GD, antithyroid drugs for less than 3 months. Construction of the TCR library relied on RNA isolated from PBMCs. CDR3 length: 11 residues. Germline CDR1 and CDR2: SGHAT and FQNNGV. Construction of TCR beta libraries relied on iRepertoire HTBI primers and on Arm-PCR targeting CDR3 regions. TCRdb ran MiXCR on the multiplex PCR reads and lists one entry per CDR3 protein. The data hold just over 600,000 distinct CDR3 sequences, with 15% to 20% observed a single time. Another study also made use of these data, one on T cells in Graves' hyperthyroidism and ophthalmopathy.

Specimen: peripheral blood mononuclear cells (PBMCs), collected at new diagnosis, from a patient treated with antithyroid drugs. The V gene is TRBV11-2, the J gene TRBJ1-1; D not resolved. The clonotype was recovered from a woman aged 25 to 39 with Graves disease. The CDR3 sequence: CASSLAAEASF. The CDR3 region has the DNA TGTGCCAGCAGCTTAGCAGCTGAAGCTTCCTTT.